The clone carrying this T cell receptor beta chain came up once. Antigen specificity is unknown. PCR amplification relied on 60 Vbeta primers (plus 13 Jbeta primers). Generated by immunoSEQ multiplex PCR, the TCRdb table keeps only in-frame clones and is missing some. The sample lists approximately 170,000 clones, almost 75% occurring once. This record comes from a study of cytomegalovirus exposure and HLA in healthy donors. As for the study in general: One earlier analysis, a look at around 180 million T cells, found some 120 million unique TCR beta sequences.

Between the trimmed V and J ends, which lost 2 bases and 0 bases, there was a span of 10 bases. The CDR3 has 15 residues. The germline gives CDR1 LGHNA, CDR2 YNFKEQ. Study-wide results and limits: Earlier findings revealed that most TCR beta V segments proved productive either about 90% or about 30% of the time.

At sampling all donors were nominally healthy, likely with unrecorded immune exposures. The sequenced material came from PBMCs. This TCR came from a young woman in good health and CMV-seropositive. The rearrangement joins TRBV4-2 to TRBJ2-5; D uncertain. In DNA form, the CDR3 reads TGTGCCAGCAGCCAATCCGTGGAGTACCAAGAGACCCAGTACTTC. It is translated as CASSQSVEYQETQYF.